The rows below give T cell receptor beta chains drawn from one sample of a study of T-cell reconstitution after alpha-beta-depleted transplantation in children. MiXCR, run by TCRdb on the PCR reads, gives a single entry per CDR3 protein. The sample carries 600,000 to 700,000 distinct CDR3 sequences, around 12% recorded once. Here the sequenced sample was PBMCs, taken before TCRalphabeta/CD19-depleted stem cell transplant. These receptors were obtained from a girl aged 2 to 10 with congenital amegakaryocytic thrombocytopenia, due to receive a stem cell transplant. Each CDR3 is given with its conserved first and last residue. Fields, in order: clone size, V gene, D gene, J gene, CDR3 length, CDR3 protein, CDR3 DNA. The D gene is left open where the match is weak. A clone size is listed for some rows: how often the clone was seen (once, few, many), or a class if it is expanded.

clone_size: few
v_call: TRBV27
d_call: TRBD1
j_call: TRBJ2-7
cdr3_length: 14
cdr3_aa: CASSIQTGHYEQYF
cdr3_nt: TGTGCCAGCAGCATTCAGACAGGGCACTACGAGCAGTACTTC

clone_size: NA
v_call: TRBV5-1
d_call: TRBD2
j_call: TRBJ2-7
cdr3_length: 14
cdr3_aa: CASSLTSGISEQYF
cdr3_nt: TGCGCCAGCAGCTTGACTAGCGGGATAAGCGAGCAGTACTTC

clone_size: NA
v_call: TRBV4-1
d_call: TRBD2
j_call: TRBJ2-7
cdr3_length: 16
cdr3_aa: CASSRSGLAGDYEQYF
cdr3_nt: TGCGCCAGCAGCCGAAGCGGACTAGCGGGCGACTACGAGCAGTACTTC

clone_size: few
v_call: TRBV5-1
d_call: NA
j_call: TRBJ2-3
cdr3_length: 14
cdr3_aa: CASSLGPQTDTQYF
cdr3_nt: TGCGCCAGCAGCTTGGGTCCGCAGACAGATACGCAGTATTTT

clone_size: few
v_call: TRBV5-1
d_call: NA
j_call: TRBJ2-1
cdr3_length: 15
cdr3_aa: CASTGSGPPYNEQFF
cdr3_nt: TGCGCCAGCACGGGTAGCGGTCCTCCTTACAATGAGCAGTTCTTC

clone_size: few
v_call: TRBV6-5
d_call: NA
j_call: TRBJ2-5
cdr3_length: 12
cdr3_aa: CASYKGGETQYF
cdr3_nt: TGTGCCAGTTACAAGGGAGGCGAGACCCAGTACTTC

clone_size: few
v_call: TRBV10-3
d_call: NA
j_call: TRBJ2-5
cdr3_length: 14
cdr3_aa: CAISEWSGQETQYF
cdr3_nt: TGTGCCATCAGTGAGTGGAGCGGGCAAGAGACCCAGTACTTC

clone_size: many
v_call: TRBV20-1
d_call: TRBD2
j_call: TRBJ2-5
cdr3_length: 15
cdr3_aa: CSGIPASGEQETQYF
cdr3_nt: TGCAGTGGAATTCCGGCTAGCGGGGAACAAGAGACCCAGTACTTC

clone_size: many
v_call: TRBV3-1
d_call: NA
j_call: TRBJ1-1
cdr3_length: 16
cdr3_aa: CASSHTPTVQNTEAFF
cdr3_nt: TGTGCCAGCAGCCACACCCCTACGGTTCAGAACACTGAAGCTTTCTTT

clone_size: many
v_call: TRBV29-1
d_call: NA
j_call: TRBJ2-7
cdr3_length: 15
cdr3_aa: CSVEIGTERDYEQYF
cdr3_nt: TGCAGCGTTGAAATCGGGACGGAAAGAGACTACGAGCAGTACTTC

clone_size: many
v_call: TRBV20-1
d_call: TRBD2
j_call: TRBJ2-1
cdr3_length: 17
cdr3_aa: CSARVWSTSETYNEQFF
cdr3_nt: TGCAGTGCTAGAGTCTGGTCGACTAGCGAAACCTACAATGAGCAGTTCTTC

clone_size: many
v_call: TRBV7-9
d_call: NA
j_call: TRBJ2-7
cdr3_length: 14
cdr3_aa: CASSLGLHSYEQYF
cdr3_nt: TGTGCCAGCAGCTTAGGCCTCCACTCCTACGAGCAGTACTTC

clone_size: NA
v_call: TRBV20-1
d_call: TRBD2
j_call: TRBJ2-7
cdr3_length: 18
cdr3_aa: CSARGSSTGTSGSYEQYF
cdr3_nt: TGCAGTGCTAGAGGATCCTCCACCGGGACTAGCGGGAGTTACGAGCAGTACTTC

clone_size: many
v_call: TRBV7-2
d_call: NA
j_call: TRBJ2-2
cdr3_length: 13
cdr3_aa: CASSLATTGELFF
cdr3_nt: TGTGCCAGCAGCTTAGCGACCACCGGGGAGCTGTTTTTT

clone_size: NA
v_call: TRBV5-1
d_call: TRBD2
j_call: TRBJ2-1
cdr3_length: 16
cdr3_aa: CASSLGGTSGNNEQFF
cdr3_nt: TGCGCCAGCAGCTTGGGAGGGACTAGCGGGAACAATGAGCAGTTCTTC

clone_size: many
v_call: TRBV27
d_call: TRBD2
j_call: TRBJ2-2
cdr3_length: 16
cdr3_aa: CASSSSSGAPTGELFF
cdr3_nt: TGTGCCAGCAGTAGCTCTAGCGGGGCGCCCACCGGGGAGCTGTTTTTT

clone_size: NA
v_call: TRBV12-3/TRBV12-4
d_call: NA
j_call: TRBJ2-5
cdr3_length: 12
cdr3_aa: CASTSFQETQYF
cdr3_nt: TGTGCCAGCACCTCCTTTCAAGAGACCCAGTACTTC

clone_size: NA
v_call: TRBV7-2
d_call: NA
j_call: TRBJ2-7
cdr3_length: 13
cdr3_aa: CASSGVGSYEQYF
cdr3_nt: TGTGCCAGCAGCGGAGTTGGATCCTACGAGCAGTACTTC

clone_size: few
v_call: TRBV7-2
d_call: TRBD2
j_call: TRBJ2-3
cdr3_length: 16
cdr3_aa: CASSLLETSFADTQYF
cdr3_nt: TGTGCCAGCAGCTTACTCGAGACTAGCTTCGCAGATACGCAGTATTTT

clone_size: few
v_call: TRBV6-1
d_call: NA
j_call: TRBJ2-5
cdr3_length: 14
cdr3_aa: CASSEALSEETQYF
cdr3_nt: TGTGCCAGCAGTGAAGCGCTATCGGAAGAGACCCAGTACTTC

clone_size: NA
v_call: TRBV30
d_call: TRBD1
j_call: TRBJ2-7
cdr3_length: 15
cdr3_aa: CAWTPGQGPRYEQYF
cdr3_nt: TGTGCCTGGACTCCGGGACAGGGGCCTCGGTACGAGCAGTACTTC

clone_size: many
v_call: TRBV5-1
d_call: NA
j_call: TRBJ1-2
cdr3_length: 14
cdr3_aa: CASSFLTGEYGYTF
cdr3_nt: TGCGCCAGCAGTTTTCTGACGGGAGAATATGGCTACACCTTC

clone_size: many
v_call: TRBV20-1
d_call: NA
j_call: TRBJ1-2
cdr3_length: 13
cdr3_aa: CSARETVRYGYTF
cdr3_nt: TGCAGTGCTAGAGAAACGGTTCGCTATGGCTACACCTTC

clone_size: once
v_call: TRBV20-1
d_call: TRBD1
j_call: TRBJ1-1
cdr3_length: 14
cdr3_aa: CSARRQGAYTEAFF
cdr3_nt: TGCAGTGCTAGACGACAGGGGGCTTATACTGAAGCTTTCTTT

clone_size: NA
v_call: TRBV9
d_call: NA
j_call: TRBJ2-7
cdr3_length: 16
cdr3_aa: CASSPRRGSGHYEQYF
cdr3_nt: TGTGCCAGCAGCCCCCGGCGGGGAAGCGGTCACTACGAGCAGTACTTC

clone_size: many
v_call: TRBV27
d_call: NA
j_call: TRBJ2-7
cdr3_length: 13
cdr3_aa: CASSWGLKREQYF
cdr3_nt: TGTGCCAGCAGTTGGGGTCTAAAACGCGAGCAGTACTTC

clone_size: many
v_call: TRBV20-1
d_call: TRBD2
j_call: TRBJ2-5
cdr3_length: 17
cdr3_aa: CSASEYRRLAEQETQYF
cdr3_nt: TGCAGTGCTAGCGAATATCGTCGACTAGCGGAGCAAGAGACCCAGTACTTC

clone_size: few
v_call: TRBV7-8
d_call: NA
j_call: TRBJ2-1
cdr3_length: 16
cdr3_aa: CASSLVEERLYNEQFF
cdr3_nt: TGTGCCAGCAGCTTAGTTGAGGAGAGACTATACAATGAGCAGTTCTTC

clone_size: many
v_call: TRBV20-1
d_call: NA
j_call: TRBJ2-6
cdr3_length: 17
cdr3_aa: CSALTPVGVSGANVLTF
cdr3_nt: TGCAGTGCCCTGACACCGGTCGGGGTCTCTGGGGCCAACGTCCTGACTTTC

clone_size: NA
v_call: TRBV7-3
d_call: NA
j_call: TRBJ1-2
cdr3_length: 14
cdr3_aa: CAGSLEGLKYGYTF
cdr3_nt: TGTGCCGGCAGCTTGGAAGGATTGAAATATGGCTACACCTTC

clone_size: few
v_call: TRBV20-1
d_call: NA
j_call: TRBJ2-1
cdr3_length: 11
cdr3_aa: CSAPRGHEQFF
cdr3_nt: TGCAGTGCCCCGAGGGGTCATGAGCAGTTCTTC

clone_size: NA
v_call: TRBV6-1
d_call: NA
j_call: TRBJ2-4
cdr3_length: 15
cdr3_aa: CASRPNMVAKNIQYF
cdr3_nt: TGTGCCAGCAGACCCAACATGGTAGCCAAAAACATTCAGTACTTC

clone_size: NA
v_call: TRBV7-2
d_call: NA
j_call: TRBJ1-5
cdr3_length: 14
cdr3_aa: CASSFGPRYQPQHF
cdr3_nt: TGTGCCAGCAGCTTTGGCCCGCGGTATCAGCCCCAGCATTTT

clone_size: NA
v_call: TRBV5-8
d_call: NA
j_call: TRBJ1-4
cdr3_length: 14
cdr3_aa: CASSFEGANEKLFF
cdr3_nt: TGTGCCAGCAGCTTCGAGGGGGCTAATGAAAAACTGTTTTTT

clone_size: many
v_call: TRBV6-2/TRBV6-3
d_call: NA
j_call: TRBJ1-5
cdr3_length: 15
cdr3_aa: CASSLPRQGNQPQHF
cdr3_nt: TGTGCCAGCAGCCTCCCTAGACAGGGCAATCAGCCCCAGCATTTT

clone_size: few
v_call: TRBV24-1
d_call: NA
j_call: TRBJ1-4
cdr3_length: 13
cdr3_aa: CATSGGQNEKLFF
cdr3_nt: TGTGCCACCAGTGGAGGACAGAATGAAAAACTGTTTTTT

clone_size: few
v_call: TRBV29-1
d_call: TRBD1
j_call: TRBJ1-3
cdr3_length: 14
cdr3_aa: CSVGQGSSGNTIYF
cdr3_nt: TGCAGCGTTGGACAGGGTAGTTCTGGAAACACCATATATTTT

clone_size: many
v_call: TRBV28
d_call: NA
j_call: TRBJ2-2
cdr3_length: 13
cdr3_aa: CASRHRRTGELFF
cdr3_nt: TGTGCCAGCAGACACAGGCGAACCGGGGAGCTGTTTTTT

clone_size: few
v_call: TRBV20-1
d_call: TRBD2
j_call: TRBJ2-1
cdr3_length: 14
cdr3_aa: CSAQSSGNYNEQFF
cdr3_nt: TGCAGTGCCCAGTCTAGCGGGAACTACAATGAGCAGTTCTTC

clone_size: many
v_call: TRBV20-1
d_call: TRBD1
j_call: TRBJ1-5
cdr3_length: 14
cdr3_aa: CSAKTGGRHQPQHF
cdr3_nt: TGCAGTGCTAAGACAGGGGGCCGGCATCAGCCCCAGCATTTT

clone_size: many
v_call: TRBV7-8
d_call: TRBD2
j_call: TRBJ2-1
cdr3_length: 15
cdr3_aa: CASRALAGDYNEQFF
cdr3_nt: TGTGCCAGCAGGGCACTAGCGGGAGACTACAATGAGCAGTTCTTC

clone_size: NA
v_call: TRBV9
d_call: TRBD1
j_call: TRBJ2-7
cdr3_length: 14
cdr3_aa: CASSAGTAYYEQYF
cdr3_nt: TGTGCCAGCAGCGCCGGGACAGCTTACTACGAGCAGTACTTC

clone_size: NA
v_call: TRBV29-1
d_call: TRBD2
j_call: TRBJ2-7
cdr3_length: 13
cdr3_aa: CSVLGSGFYEQYF
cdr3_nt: TGCAGCGTTCTGGGTAGCGGGTTCTACGAGCAGTACTTC

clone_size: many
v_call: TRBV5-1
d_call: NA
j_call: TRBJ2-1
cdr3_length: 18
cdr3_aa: CASSLAILKGGMGNEQFF
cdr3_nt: TGCGCCAGCAGCTTGGCCATTTTGAAAGGGGGAATGGGCAATGAGCAGTTCTTC

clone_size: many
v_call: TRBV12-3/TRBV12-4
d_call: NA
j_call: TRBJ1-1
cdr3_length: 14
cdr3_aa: CASSLAVLNTEAFF
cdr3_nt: TGTGCCAGCAGTTTAGCAGTTTTGAACACTGAAGCTTTCTTT

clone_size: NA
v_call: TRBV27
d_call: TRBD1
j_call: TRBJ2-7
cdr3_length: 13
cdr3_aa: CASSSGTGLEQYF
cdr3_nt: TGTGCCAGCAGTTCCGGGACAGGTCTCGAGCAGTACTTC

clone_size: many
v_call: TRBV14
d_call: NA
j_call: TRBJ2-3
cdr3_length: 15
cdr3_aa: CASSQVFSGTDTQYF
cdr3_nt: TGTGCCAGCAGCCAAGTATTCTCTGGCACAGATACGCAGTATTTT

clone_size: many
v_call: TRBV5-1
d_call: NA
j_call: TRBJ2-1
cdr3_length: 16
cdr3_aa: CASSTEGLASYNEQFF
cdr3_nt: TGCGCCAGCAGCACTGAGGGACTGGCATCCTACAATGAGCAGTTCTTC